These 17 T cell receptor beta chains share one sample of origin, sequenced in a study of beta chain features in type 1 diabetes. Study-wide findings and caveats: The study found moderately but significantly shorter TCRB CDR3s in all four CD4+ subsets of Type 1 diabetes patients.

Investigators reverse transcribed all isolated RNA, so they sequenced expressed TCRB transcripts. The repertoire was sequenced with immunoSEQ multiplex PCR; TCRdb's copy has only in-frame clones and lacks some. The data show approximately 260,000 clones, about a fifth seen once. For these TCRs, the target antigens are not known. Sequencing was done on a sample of naive CD4+ T cells from blood. These receptors were collected from a woman aged 40 to 50 with type 1 diabetes.

This clone has only one observation. The chain carries TRBV7-2 and TRBJ2-1; TRBD1 matches at 8 bases. V was clipped by 3 bases and J by 0 bases; unmatched bases: 1. The germline V gene encodes CDR1 SGHTA and CDR2 FQGNSA. The CDR3 is 15 residues long. Here the CDR3 DNA reads TGTGCCAGCAGCTTCGGACAGGGCTCCTACAATGAGCAGTTCTTC. Protein: CASSFGQGSYNEQFF.

V is TRBV18 and J is TRBJ2-3, with D unclear. V lost 6 bases to trimming and J lost 4 bases, with 11 bases between them. CDR3 length: 13 amino acids. Per germline, CDR1 KGHSH and CDR2 LQKENI. CDR3 nucleotide sequence: TGTGCCAGCTCCCCCCCTGCAGCAGATACGCAGTATTTT. Its protein is CASSPPAADTQYF.

This clone was seen just once. This rearrangement joins TRBV7-2 to TRBJ2-5; 7 bases are shared with TRBD1. The germline V gene encodes CDR1 SGHTA and CDR2 FQGNSA. The CDR3 spans 15 residues. The V segment lost 6 bases and the J segment 5 bases; nucleotides outside the gene matches: 12. CDR3 sequence: CASRVGQVPGETQYF. The DNA of the CDR3 is TGTGCCAGCAGGGTTGGACAGGTGCCAGGGGAGACCCAGTACTTC.

This clone has a handful of counts. The J gene is TRBJ2-5, the V gene TRBV15, with 7 bases aligning to TRBD1. This CDR3 has 18 residues. With V trimmed by 0 bases and J by 3 bases, 13 bases remained unmatched. CDR1 is LNHNV and CDR2 is YYDKDF in the germline V gene (reference sequence). DNA of the CDR3: TGTGCCACCAGCAGAGACTACCGATTCGAGGACAGGAAAGAGACCCAGTACTTC. Residues: CATSRDYRFEDRKETQYF.

Only a few counts were recorded for this clone. V and J are TRBV7-2 and TRBJ2-7; TRBD1 matches 9 bases. The germline gives CDR1 SGHTA, CDR2 FQGNSA. The CDR3 has 15 amino acids. The trim removed 5 bases at V and 5 bases at J, leaving 10 bases unmatched. The CDR3 protein is CASSPQQGAIDEQYF. The CDR3 DNA reads as TGTGCCAGCAGCCCTCAACAGGGGGCAATCGACGAGCAGTACTTC.

J is TRBJ2-7 and V is TRBV4-1, with D maybe TRBD2 (6 bases). The ends were cut back, 1 base at V and 0 bases at J, with 10 bases in the middle. The germline V gene has CDR1 MGHRA and CDR2 YSYEKL. This CDR3 has 15 residues. DNA for the CDR3: TGCGCCAGCAGCCAAGGGGACTTCCGCTCCTACGAGCAGTACTTC. Translation: CASSQGDFRSYEQYF.

This rearrangement joins TRBV18 to TRBJ1-5; D is ambiguous. Per germline, CDR1 KGHSH and CDR2 LQKENI. The ends were cut back, 2 bases at V and 3 bases at J, with 8 bases in the middle. This CDR3 has 14 residues. The CDR3 sequence is CASSPDKANQPQHF. The CDR3 region has the DNA TGTGCCAGCTCACCAGACAAGGCCAATCAGCCCCAGCATTTT.

The J gene is TRBJ1-5, the V gene TRBV4-3; D is unclear. Germline V gene sequence: CDR1 LGHNA, CDR2 YSLEER. The CDR3 length is 16 residues. The V and J ends lost 0 bases and 10 bases respectively, with 19 bases between them. The CDR3, as DNA: TGCGCCAGCAGCCAAGATTTTGGGCCGGTGGGCAGCCCCCAGCATTTT. Translating gives CASSQDFGPVGSPQHF.

V usage is TRBV29-1 and J usage is TRBJ2-5; the D gene is possibly TRBD2 (6 bases). Trimming removed 7 bases from V and 2 bases from J, with 14 bases in between. This CDR3 is built from 13 residues. From germline, CDR1 is SQVTM and CDR2 ANQGSEA. CDR3 in amino acids: CSARLGRQETQYF. In DNA, the CDR3 is TGCAGCGCTCGTCTTGGGAGGCAAGAGACCCAGTACTTC.

This clone was picked up a small number of times. The chain employs TRBV5-1 and TRBJ2-1, with TRBD2 as a possible D gene (6 bases). CDR1 and CDR2 from the germline V gene are SGHRS and YFSETQ. V was pared by 3 bases and J by 9 bases, with 10 bases between. The CDR3 length is 12 residues. The DNA of the CDR3 is TGCGCCAGCAGCTCGGGGGTGGCTGAGCAGTTCTTC. Translated, it gives CASSSGVAEQFF. The variable domain in full, completed from reference TRBV5-1 and TRBJ2-1, reads KAGVTQTPRYLIKTRGQQVTLSCSPISGHRSVSWYQQTPGQGLQFLFEYFSETQRNKGNFPGRFSGRQFSNSRSEMNVSTLELGDSALYLCASSSGVAEQFFGPGTRLTVL.

V usage is TRBV30 and J usage is TRBJ1-5; TRBD1 is a possible D gene (6 bases). Looked up from germline, CDR1 is GTSNPN and CDR2 is SVGIG (reference sequence). The CDR3 runs to 13 residues. V lost 2 bases to trimming and J lost 5 bases, with 10 bases between them. The CDR3 sequence: CAWSWDTHQPQHF. The CDR3 coding sequence is TGTGCCTGGAGTTGGGACACACATCAGCCCCAGCATTTT.

CDR3 region: CASSRNSGMWKTQYF. The CDR3 bases are TGTGCCAGCAGCAGAAATAGCGGGATGTGGAAGACCCAGTACTTC. This chain uses TRBV21-1 with TRBJ2-5; the table's D call of TRBD2 was not tested on the DNA. TRBV21-1 is marked as a pseudogene. The CDR3 is 15 residues long.

This sequence joins TRBV7-3 and TRBJ2-1; 7 bases agree with TRBD1. Germline V gene data show CDR1 as SGHTA and CDR2 as FQGTGA. Trimming removed 5 bases from V and 5 bases from J; junction bases left unmatched: 12. The length of the CDR3 is 16 residues. The CDR3 nucleotides are TGTGCCAGCAGCCCCACACGGACAGGAGGAGACAATGAGCAGTTCTTC. It encodes CASSPTRTGGDNEQFF.

CDR3 DNA: TGTGCCAGCAGTTTATCAGGGCTCGAGCAGTACTTC. This codes for CASSLSGLEQYF. This chain joins TRBV7-9 and TRBJ2-7; perhaps TRBD1 as D (5 bases). Trimming took 6 bases from V and 6 from J, leaving 12 bases between them. The CDR3 totals 12 residues. Germline V gives CDR1 SEHNR, CDR2 FQNEAQ (reference sequence).

This clone came up a few times. The DNA of the CDR3 is TGTGCTAGTGGTTTGGGTGTGGCCCCGGGTACGGACATTCAGTACTTC. It codes for CASGLGVAPGTDIQYF. This chain joins TRBV12-5 and TRBJ2-4; D gene ambiguous. The CDR3 extends over 16 amino acids. V dropped 1 base and J dropped 8 bases, with 18 bases sitting between them. Looked up from germline, CDR1 is LGHNT and CDR2 is FRNRAP.

This clone has a handful of counts. This rearrangement joins TRBV18 to TRBJ1-1; D is ambiguous. This CDR3 has 12 residues. Deletions cut 3 bases from V and 1 base from J, with 3 bases between. Germline V gene lookup returns CDR1 KGHSH and CDR2 LQKENI. CDR3 coding DNA: TGTGCCAGCTCACCGAGGAACACTGAAGCTTTCTTT. Amino acids: CASSPRNTEAFF.

The V and J genes are TRBV30 and TRBJ2-3; a weak D match, TRBD2 (6 bases). V was pared by 3 bases and J by 0 bases, with 13 bases between. CDR1 and CDR2 from the germline V gene are GTSNPN and SVGIG (reference sequence). The CDR3 contains 15 residues. CDR3 sequence reads: CAWSDFGGSTDTQYF. The CDR3 DNA reads as TGTGCCTGGAGCGACTTCGGGGGAAGCACAGATACGCAGTATTTT.